The present entry profiles one T cell receptor (beta chain) with its context. The time point: neoterminal ileum biopsy at postoperative endoscopy, about 6 months after surgery. The repertoire was sequenced with immunoSEQ multiplex PCR; TCRdb's copy has only in-frame clones and lacks some. The repertoire has about 10,000 clones, 70% to 85% of them found once; the top ten carry around 19%. This entry belongs to a study of T cell repertoires in ileal Crohn's disease. This CDR3 contains 14 residues. The V end was cut by 2 bases, the J end by 5 bases, with 11 bases between. In germline, CDR1 is MNHEY, CDR2 SVGAGI.

Sequencing input: ileal tissue. The chain recombines TRBV6-5 with TRBJ2-3; D perhaps matches TRBD1 (6 bases). This clonotype originated in an adult with Crohn's disease. The CDR3 region is CASSYHQGGDTQYF. CDR3 DNA sequence: TGTGCCAGCAGTTACCACCAAGGGGGAGATACGCAGTATTTT.